This T cell receptor beta chain was captured in a study of blood T cell repertoires in COVID-19. Across the study: Italy, Spain and the United States were the sources of the convalescent and acute COVID-19 samples.

Clones were read by immunoSEQ multiplex PCR, and TCRdb kept only the in-frame ones, dropping some. The sample lists about 81,000 clones, about 90% seen once, with about 4.4% in the top ten. This CDR3 has 12 amino acids. The V gene lost 2 bases and the J gene lost 4 bases, with 5 bases spanning the gap. Germline V gene sequence: CDR1 MGHDK, CDR2 SYGVNS. The sample consisted of peripheral blood. The rearrangement joins TRBV25-1 to TRBJ2-5; D might be TRBD1 (5 bases). The receptor comes from an elderly woman with acute or convalescent COVID-19. This CDR3 reads CASSETGETQYF. CDR3 DNA: TGTGCCAGCAGTGAAACAGGAGAGACCCAGTACTTC.